What follows are 5 T cell receptor beta chains derived from one specimen sequenced in a study of PD-1 blockade in mismatch repair-deficient tumors. Profiled with immunoSEQ multiplex PCR; TCRdb holds only in-frame clones, not every one. The repertoire holds some 84,000 clones, about 84% seen once, with just over 2.5% in the top ten. This sample comprised peripheral blood, obtained 12 weeks after starting pembrolizumab. The receptors originated from an adult with mismatch repair-deficient cancer.

The J gene is TRBJ2-3, the V gene TRBV4-3, with no clear D. CDR1 is LGHNA and CDR2 is YSLEER in the germline V gene. V lost 0 bases and J lost 2, with 6 bases in between. The length of the CDR3 is 14 residues. Here the CDR3 DNA reads TGCGCCAGCAGCCAAGATCCTGACACAGATACGCAGTATTTT. Encoded protein: CASSQDPDTDTQYF.

The CDR3 coding sequence is TGTGCCAGCAGCCCGGGGAAGGTGGAGACCCAGTACTTC. This translates into CASSPGKVETQYF. The chain uses TRBV11-3 and TRBJ2-5, with TRBD2 as a possible D gene (5 bases). This CDR3 spans 13 amino acids. Germline V CDR1 and CDR2: SGHNT, YENEEA. V was trimmed by 5 bases and J by 5 bases, leaving 12 bases between them.

This sequence joins TRBV7-6 and TRBJ1-4; 9 bases line up with TRBD1. Germline V gene lookup returns CDR1 SGHVS and CDR2 FNYEAQ. The CDR3 is 14 residues long. The ends lost 4 bases at V and 7 bases at J; junction bases unmatched: 4. The CDR3 coding sequence is TGTGCCAGCAGCTCGACAGGGGGGTCTGAAAAACTGTTTTTT. Translating it yields CASSSTGGSEKLFF.

The gene calls are TRBV18 and TRBJ2-5; no reliable D call. The CDR3 totals 15 residues. Germline values: CDR1 KGHSH, CDR2 LQKENI. Trimming shortened V by 2 bases and J by 1 base, and 11 bases separated the two germline ends. CDR3 sequence: CASSPNLGGQETQYF. The CDR3 DNA sequence: TGTGCCAGCTCACCAAATTTAGGCGGCCAAGAGACCCAGTACTTC.

V usage is TRBV7-3 and J usage is TRBJ2-2, with 9 bases fitting TRBD2. Germline V lookup: CDR1 SGHTA, CDR2 FQGTGA. V lost 5 bases, J lost 0 bases, and 13 bases stayed unmatched. The CDR3 contains 19 residues. The CDR3 loop is CASSPLAGAPPPNTGELFF. As DNA, the CDR3 is TGTGCCAGCAGCCCCTTAGCGGGAGCGCCGCCTCCGAACACCGGGGAGCTGTTTTTT.